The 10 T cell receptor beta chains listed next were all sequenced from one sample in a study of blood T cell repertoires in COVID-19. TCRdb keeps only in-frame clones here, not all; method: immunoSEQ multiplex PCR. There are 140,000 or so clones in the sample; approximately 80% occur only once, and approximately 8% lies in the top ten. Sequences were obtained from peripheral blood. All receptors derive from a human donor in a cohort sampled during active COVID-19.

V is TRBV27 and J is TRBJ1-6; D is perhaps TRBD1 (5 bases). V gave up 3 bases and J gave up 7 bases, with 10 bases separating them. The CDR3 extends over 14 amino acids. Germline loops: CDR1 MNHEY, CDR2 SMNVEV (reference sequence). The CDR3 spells CASSLQGGNSPLHF. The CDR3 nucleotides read TGTGCCAGCAGTTTGCAGGGAGGGAATTCACCCCTCCACTTT.

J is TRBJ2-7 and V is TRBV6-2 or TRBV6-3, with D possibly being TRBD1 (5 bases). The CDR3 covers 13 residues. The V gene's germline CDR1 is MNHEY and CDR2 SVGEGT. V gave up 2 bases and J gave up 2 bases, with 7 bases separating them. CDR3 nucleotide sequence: TGTGCCAGCAGTTACAGGGGCACCTACGAGCAGTACTTC. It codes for CASSYRGTYEQYF.

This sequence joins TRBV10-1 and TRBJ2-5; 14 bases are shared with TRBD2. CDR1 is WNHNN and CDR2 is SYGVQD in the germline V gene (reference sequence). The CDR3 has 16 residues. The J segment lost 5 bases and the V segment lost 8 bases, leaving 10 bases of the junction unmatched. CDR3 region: CASGTSGRSKRETQYF. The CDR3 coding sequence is TGCGCCAGCGGGACTAGCGGGAGATCTAAGCGGGAGACCCAGTACTTC.

This CDR3 is CATNAQGVAGDEQYF. CDR3 sequence (DNA): TGCGCCACTAACGCCCAGGGGGTAGCGGGAGACGAGCAGTACTTC. V is TRBV5-1 and J is TRBJ2-7, with TRBD2 matching 9 bases. Germline V gene lookup returns CDR1 SGHRS and CDR2 YFSETQ. V shed 9 bases and J 5 bases; nucleotides not matched to a gene: 15. The CDR3 has 15 amino acids.

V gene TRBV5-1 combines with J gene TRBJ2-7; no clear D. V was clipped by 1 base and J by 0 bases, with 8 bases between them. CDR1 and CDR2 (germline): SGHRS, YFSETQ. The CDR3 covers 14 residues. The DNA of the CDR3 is TGCGCCAGCAGCTTGACAGAGCTCTCCTACGAGCAGTACTTC. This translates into CASSLTELSYEQYF. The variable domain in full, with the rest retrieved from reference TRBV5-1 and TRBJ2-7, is KAGVTQTPRYLIKTRGQQVTLSCSPISGHRSVSWYQQTPGQGLQFLFEYFSETQRNKGNFPGRFSGRQFSNSRSEMNVSTLELGDSALYLCASSLTELSYEQYFGPGTRLTVT.

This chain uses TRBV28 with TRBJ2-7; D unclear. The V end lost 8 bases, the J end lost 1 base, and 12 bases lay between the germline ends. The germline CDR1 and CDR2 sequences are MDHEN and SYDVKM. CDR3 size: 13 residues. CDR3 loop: CASGALRSYEQYF. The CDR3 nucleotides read TGTGCCAGCGGAGCGTTGAGGTCCTACGAGCAGTACTTC.

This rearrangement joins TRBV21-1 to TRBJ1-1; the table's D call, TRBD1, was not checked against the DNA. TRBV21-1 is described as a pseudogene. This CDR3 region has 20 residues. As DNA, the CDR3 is TGTGCCAGCAGCAAATCGACGCAACATGGGACAGGACCCATGAACACTGAAGCTTTCTTT. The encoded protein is CASSKSTQHGTGPMNTEAFF.

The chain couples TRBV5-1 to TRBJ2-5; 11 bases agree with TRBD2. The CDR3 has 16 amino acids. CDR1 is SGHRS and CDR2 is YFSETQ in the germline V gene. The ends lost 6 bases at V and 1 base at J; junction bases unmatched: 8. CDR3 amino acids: CASTRGLAGLQETQYF. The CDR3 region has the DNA TGCGCCAGCACCCGCGGACTAGCGGGCCTCCAAGAGACCCAGTACTTC.

The chain's CDR3 is CASGSIGGYEQYF. The CDR3 DNA reads TGTGCCAGCGGGTCAATCGGGGGTTACGAGCAGTACTTC. The J gene is TRBJ2-7, the V gene TRBV5-5; a weak D match, TRBD2 (6 bases). V gave up 7 bases and J gave up 4 bases, with 15 bases separating them. The CDR3 loop spans 13 amino acids. Germline V CDR1 and CDR2: SGHKS, YYEKEE (reference sequence).

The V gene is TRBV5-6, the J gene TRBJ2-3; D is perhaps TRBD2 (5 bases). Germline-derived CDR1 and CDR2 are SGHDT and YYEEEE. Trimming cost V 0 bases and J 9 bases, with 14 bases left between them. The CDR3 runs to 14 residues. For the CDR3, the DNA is TGTGCCAGCAGCTTGGACTGGACTGCCGGGACGCAGTATTTT. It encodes CASSLDWTAGTQYF.